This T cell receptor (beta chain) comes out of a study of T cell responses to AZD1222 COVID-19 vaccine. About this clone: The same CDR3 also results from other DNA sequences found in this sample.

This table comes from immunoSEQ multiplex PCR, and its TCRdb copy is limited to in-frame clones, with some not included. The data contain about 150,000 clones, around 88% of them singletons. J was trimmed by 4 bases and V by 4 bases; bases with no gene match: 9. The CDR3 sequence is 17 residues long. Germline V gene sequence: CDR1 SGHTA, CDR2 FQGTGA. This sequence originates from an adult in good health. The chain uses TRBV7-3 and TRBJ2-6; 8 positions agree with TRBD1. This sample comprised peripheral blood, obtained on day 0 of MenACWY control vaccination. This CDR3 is CASSSTGGWAGANVLTF. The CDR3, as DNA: TGTGCCAGCAGCTCAACAGGGGGGTGGGCCGGGGCCAACGTCCTGACTTTC. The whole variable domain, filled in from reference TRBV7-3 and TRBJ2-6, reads GAGVSQTPSNKVTEKGKYVELRCDPISGHTALYWYRQSLGQGPEFLIYFQGTGAADDSGLPNDRFFAVRPEGSVSTLKIQRTERGDSAVYLCASSSTGGWAGANVLTFGAGSRLTVL.